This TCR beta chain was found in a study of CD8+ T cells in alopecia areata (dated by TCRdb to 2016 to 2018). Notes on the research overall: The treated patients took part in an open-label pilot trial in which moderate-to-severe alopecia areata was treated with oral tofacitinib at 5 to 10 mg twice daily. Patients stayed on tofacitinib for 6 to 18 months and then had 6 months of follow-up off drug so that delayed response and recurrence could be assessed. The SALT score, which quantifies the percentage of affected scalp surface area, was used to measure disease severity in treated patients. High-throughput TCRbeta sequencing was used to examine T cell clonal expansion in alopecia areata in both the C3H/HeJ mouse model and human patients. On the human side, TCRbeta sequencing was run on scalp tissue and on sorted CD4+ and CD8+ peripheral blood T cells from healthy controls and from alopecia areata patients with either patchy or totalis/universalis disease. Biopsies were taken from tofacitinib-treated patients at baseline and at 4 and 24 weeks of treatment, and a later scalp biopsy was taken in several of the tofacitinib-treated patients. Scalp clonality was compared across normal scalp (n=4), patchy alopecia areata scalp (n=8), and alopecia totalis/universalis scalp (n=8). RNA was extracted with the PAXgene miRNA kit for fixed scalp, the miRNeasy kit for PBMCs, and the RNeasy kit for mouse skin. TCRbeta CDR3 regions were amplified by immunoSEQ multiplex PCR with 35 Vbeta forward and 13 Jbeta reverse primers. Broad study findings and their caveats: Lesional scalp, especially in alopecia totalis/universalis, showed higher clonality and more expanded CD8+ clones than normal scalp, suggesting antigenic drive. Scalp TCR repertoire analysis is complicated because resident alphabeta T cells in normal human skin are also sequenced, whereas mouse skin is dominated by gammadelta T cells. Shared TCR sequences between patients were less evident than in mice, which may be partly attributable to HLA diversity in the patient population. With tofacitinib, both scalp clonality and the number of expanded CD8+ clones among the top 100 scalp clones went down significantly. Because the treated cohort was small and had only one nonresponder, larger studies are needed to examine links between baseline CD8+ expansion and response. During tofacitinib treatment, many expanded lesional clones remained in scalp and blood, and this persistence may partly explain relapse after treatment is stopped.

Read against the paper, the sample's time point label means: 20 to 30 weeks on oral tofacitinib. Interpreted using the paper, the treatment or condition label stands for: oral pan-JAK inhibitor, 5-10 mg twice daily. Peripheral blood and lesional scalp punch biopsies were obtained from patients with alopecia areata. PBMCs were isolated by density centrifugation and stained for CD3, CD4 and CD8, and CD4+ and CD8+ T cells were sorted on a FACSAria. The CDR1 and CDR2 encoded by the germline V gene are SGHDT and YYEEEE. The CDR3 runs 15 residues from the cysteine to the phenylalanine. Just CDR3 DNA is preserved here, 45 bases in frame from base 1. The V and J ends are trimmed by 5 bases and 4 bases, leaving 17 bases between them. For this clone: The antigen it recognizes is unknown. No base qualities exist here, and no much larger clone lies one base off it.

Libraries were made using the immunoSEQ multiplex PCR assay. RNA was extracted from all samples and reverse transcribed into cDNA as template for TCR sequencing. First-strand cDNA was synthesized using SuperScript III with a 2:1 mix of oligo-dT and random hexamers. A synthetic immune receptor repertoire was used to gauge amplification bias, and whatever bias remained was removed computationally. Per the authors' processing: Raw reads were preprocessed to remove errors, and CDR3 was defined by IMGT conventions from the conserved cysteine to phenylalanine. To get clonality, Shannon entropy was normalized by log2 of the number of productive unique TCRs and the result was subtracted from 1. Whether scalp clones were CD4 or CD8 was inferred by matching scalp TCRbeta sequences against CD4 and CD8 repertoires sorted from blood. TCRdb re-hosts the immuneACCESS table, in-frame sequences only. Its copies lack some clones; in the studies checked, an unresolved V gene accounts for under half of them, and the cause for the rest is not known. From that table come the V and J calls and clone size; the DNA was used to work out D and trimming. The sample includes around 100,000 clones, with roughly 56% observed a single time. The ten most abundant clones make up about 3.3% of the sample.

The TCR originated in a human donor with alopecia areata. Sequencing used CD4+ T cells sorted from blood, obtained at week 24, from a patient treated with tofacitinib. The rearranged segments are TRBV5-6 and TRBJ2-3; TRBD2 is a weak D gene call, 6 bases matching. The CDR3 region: CASSPAGKRADTQYF. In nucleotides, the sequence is TGTGCCAGCAGTCCCGCGGGGAAACGGGCAGATACGCAGTATTTT.